The 14 T cell receptor beta chains below all came from one sample that was sequenced in a study of neurological immune-mediated disorders. Each CDR3 protein is one row after TCRdb ran MiXCR on the 5' RACE reads. Found here are about 46,000 distinct CDR3 sequences, about a tenth of them singletons; the top ten hold approximately 5.3%. The specimen sequenced was PBMCs. The source is a man between 65 and 85 years old with HTLV-1-associated myelopathy (HAM/TSP).

The chain has TRBV7-2 and TRBJ2-1, with 7 bases aligning to TRBD2. Germline V CDR1 and CDR2: SGHTA, FQGNSA. The CDR3 loop spans 14 amino acids. The ends lost 8 bases at V and 8 bases at J; junction bases unmatched: 12. The CDR3 DNA follows: TGTGCCAGCGGAAGGGAGGGAGGGCCGTATGAGCAGTTCTTC. As protein: CASGREGGPYEQFF.

This clonotype was seen at least ten times. The chain couples TRBV27 to TRBJ2-1, with TRBD2 matching 9 bases. V lost 6 bases and J lost 5; bases outside the gene matches: 5. CDR1 and CDR2 (germline): MNHEY, SMNVEV (reference sequence). The CDR3 is 14 residues long. CDR3 in DNA: TGTGCCAGCAGCCAGTTAGCGGGAGACAATGAGCAGTTCTTC. It codes for CASSQLAGDNEQFF.

This clonotype was recorded many times. The V and J genes are TRBV4-1 and TRBJ2-2, with D unclear. The CDR3 is made up of 15 amino acids. V was cut by 2 bases and J by 8 bases, with 15 bases left in between. Per germline, CDR1 MGHRA and CDR2 YSYEKL. Here the CDR3 DNA reads TGCGCCAGCAGCCAAACCCCCGGACCGCTGGGGGAGCTGTTTTTT. It is translated as CASSQTPGPLGELFF.

This clonotype was seen only a few times. The rearrangement joins TRBV7-8 to TRBJ2-4, with 9 bases aligning to TRBD2. Germline values: CDR1 SGHVS, CDR2 FQNEAQ. The CDR3 contains 18 residues. V lost 2 bases to trimming and J lost 9 bases; unmatched junction nucleotides: 17. The CDR3 coding sequence is TGTGCCAGCAGCTTATTACAATCGGGGGCGGGAGGGCTAGTCATTCAGTACTTC. Translation gives CASSLLQSGAGGLVIQYF.

There are a few counts of this clonotype. The chain combines TRBV9 with TRBJ2-7; D possibly uses TRBD1 or TRBD2 (5 bases each). The V and J ends lost 4 bases and 5 bases respectively, with 16 bases between them. Germline V gives CDR1 SGDLS, CDR2 YYNGEE. The CDR3 sequence is 14 residues long. The CDR3 sequence is CASSPGRPRDEQYF. The CDR3 nucleotides read TGTGCCAGCAGCCCGGGACGCCCCAGGGACGAGCAGTACTTC.

This clonotype was detected many times. The rearrangement joins TRBV20-1 to TRBJ2-3; TRBD1 aligns across 8 bases. Germline values: CDR1 DFQATT, CDR2 SNEGSKA (reference sequence). V was pared by 6 bases and J by 3 bases, with 5 bases of the junction left unmatched. The CDR3 consists of 13 residues. CDR3 nucleotide sequence: TGCAGTGCCACAGGGGGAGGAACAGATACGCAGTATTTT. Protein sequence: CSATGGGTDTQYF.

This clonotype was seen many times. This chain uses TRBV11-2 with TRBJ2-3, with a weak D call TRBD2 (6 bases). Germline loops: CDR1 SGHAT, CDR2 FQNNGV. Trimming took off 2 bases at V and 2 bases at J, with 11 bases between the two ends. This CDR3 spans 15 amino acids. CDR3: CASSLLGGFTDTQYF. DNA for the CDR3: TGTGCCAGCAGCTTATTGGGGGGATTCACAGATACGCAGTATTTT.

This clonotype came up many times. V gene TRBV20-1 combines with J gene TRBJ2-5; no definite D call. The CDR3 has 15 amino acids. V was pared by 1 base and J by 1 base, with 13 bases between. In germline, CDR1 is DFQATT, CDR2 SNEGSKA (reference sequence). The CDR3: CSARGVGEGQETQYF. For the CDR3, the DNA is TGCAGTGCTAGAGGTGTTGGGGAAGGCCAAGAGACCCAGTACTTC.

This clonotype has a count of ten or more. V is TRBV27 and J is TRBJ2-1, with no clear D. Germline CDR1 MNHEY, CDR2 SMNVEV (reference sequence). Trimming removed 6 bases from V and 1 base from J, with 16 bases in between. The CDR3 runs to 16 residues. The DNA for the CDR3 is TGTGCCAGCAGCACTCGGTCCCCTATGTCCTACAATGAGCAGTTCTTC. Protein product: CASSTRSPMSYNEQFF.

In its sample, this clonotype was seen many times. This sequence joins TRBV5-1 and TRBJ1-1, with 7 positions matching TRBD1. Germline loops: CDR1 SGHRS, CDR2 YFSETQ. J gave up 1 base and V 6 bases, and 6 bases lay outside the gene matches. The CDR3 consists of 14 residues. Here the CDR3 reads CASTQGIRNTEAFF. In nucleotides, the CDR3 is TGCGCCAGCACACAGGGGATTAGGAACACTGAAGCTTTCTTT.

The table lists this clonotype with many counts. The CDR3 DNA reads TGTGCCAGCAGCCGCCCGACAGGGAGGATCAATGAGCAGTTCTTC. Translated: CASSRPTGRINEQFF. The genes are TRBV6-5 and TRBJ2-1; tentative D call: TRBD1 (7 bases). The CDR3 totals 15 residues. V lost 6 bases and J 6 bases, leaving 18 bases between the germline ends. Germline V gene data show CDR1 as MNHEY and CDR2 as SVGAGI.

On this clonotype: Possible read error: a much larger clone is one base away. J is TRBJ1-4 and V is TRBV21-1; no DNA check was done on the table's D call, TRBD1. TRBV21-1 is a known pseudogene. The CDR3 loop spans 15 amino acids. This CDR3 reads CARRQTGPGTEKLFF. The CDR3 coding sequence is TGTGCCAGAAGACAGACAGGGCCAGGCACCGAAAAACTGTTTTTT.

This clonotype was observed many times. The chain couples TRBV7-8 to TRBJ2-7; 11 nucleotides match TRBD2. The CDR3 spans 14 residues. With 3 bases clipped from V and 3 bases from J, the junction kept 1 base outside the gene matches. Germline V gene lookup returns CDR1 SGHVS and CDR2 FQNEAQ. The CDR3 here is CASSFTSGGYEQYF. Here the CDR3 DNA reads TGTGCCAGCAGCTTTACTAGCGGGGGCTACGAGCAGTACTTC. Full variable domain (missing parts from reference TRBV7-8 and TRBJ2-7): GAGVSQSPRYKVAKRGQDVALRCDPISGHVSLFWYQQALGQGPEFLTYFQNEAQLDKSGLPSDRFFAERPEGSVSTLKIQRTQQEDSAVYLCASSFTSGGYEQYFGPGTRLTVT.

The V and J genes are TRBV20-1 and TRBJ2-1; D uncertain. V was shortened by 6 bases and J by 4 bases, with 16 bases between the two germline ends. The CDR3 consists of 14 residues. In germline, CDR1 is DFQATT, CDR2 SNEGSKA (reference sequence). Written as DNA, the CDR3 is TGCAGTGCCAGAAGCGAACTACCTTACAATGAGCAGTTCTTC. Translation gives CSARSELPYNEQFF.